This T cell receptor (beta chain) emerged from a study of intratumoral heterogeneity in liver cancer. Study-level background: Across the full approximately 15-patient cohort, most patients were male and the median age was about 63 years. The study combined RNA-seq, DNA sequencing, TCR-seq and SNP array data from multiple regions of hepatocellular carcinoma specimens to study intratumor heterogeneity. The full cohort included more than 65 multiregional samples from 14 HCC patients, consisting of roughly 49 tumoral regions and roughly 20 adjacent nontumoral regions. What the study reported, not specific to this receptor: Limitations acknowledged by the authors included a relatively low number of patients and under-sampled representation of tumor-infiltrating lymphocytes.

Sequences SEHNR (CDR1) and FQNEAQ (CDR2) are obtained from the germline V gene (reference sequence). The CDR3 runs 15 residues from the cysteine to the phenylalanine. The only DNA kept is the CDR3, 45 bases in frame from the first base. The junction carries 11 bases between V and J, which are trimmed by 5 bases and 0 bases respectively. With regard to this clone: It has no known antigen specificity. No much larger clone exists at a distance of one base, and base qualities are not known.

The immunoSEQ assay was used to sequence TCR beta chain CDR3 regions from genomic DNA. Rearranged VDJ segments were amplified with primers that anneal to V and J segments. The published analysis was carried out like this. The ImmunoSeq Analyzer software was used to compute clonality and richness metrics. Fisher's exact test, supplemented by a beta-binomial method for added stringency, was applied to identify differentially abundant clones between regions. The table was pulled from immuneACCESS by TCRdb, which kept in-frame rearrangements only. Such tables lose some clones; where checked, under half of the loss comes from unresolved V genes, and the rest has no known cause. Clone size and the V and J calls come from that table; the DNA yielded D and trimming. The sample includes 5,900 or so clones, with around two thirds observed a single time. 22% of the sample is taken by the ten largest. Every patient had early-stage hepatocellular carcinoma and received no therapy prior to surgical resection. None of the sampled areas showed macroscopic evidence of necrosis or hemorrhage. TCR sequencing (ImmunoSeq) was performed on multiple regions from two patients. Frozen resection tissue samples were collected at least 1 cm apart from each other. The N label marked samples taken from nontumoral liver tissue adjacent to the tumor. The DNeasy blood and tissue kit was used to extract genomic DNA from bulk tissue.

The sequence came from a man between 65 and 85 years old with hepatocellular carcinoma. The specimen comprised tumor-adjacent normal tissue, sampled before any cancer treatment. The chain uses TRBV7-9 and TRBJ1-3; too little of a D gene remains to name it. CDR3 reads: CASSPTFSSGNTIYF. The nucleotides read TGTGCCAGCAGCCCCACCTTCAGCTCTGGAAACACCATATATTTT.